The entry below describes one TCR beta chain. There is no known antigen for this receptor. Base-call qualities are not available, and no considerably larger clone is one nucleotide away. CD8 naive samples consisted of CD45RO-negative cells that were positively selected for CCR7, yielding a CD45RA+CCR7+ population without TemRA cells. The donors were healthy, HIV-negative adults who had no recently reported acute infections or vaccinations. All donors were Caucasian adults living in Nashville, Tennessee, USA. Blood was collected by leukapheresis, and PBMCs were isolated by Ficoll-Histopaque density gradient centrifugation and then cryopreserved in liquid nitrogen vapor phase. Analytical flow cytometry was used to check the purity and quantity of each magnetically sorted T cell population. Genomic DNA was isolated from each sorted fraction and quantified by UV absorbance on a Nanodrop 2000c. The sample belongs to a study of shared clonotypes between healthy human individuals (dated by TCRdb to 2019 to 2021). Notes on the research overall: Two women and a few men aged 18 to 49 years were included in the cohort. Per donor, three plates each were used for CD4 naive and CD4 memory, two for CD8 naive, and one for CD8 memory. Between about 0.94 and 8.9 billion PBMCs per donor were obtained by leukapheresis. To increase sequencing depth and limit assay-specific biases, TCR repertoire library preparation and sequencing were carried out by different laboratories using diverse techniques. The study deeply sequenced blood TCR repertoires of five healthy adults to estimate repertoire size and the extent of clonotype sharing between individuals.

TCR CDR3 regions were amplified from genomic DNA by multiplex PCR using the deep immunoSEQ assay. Extracted genomic DNA from each cell subset was spread evenly across all wells of several immunoSEQ 96-well plates, with each plate serving as a replicate. For sorted subsets, roughly 0.2 ug genomic DNA, equal to some 28,000 T cell genomes, was loaded into each replicate PCR. Purified libraries were quantified with a Qubit 3.0 fluorometer, sized on a Bioanalyzer 2100, and re-quantified with the KAPA Library Quantification kit. A separate single-read 150-cycle Illumina NextSeq 550 flow cell was used to sequence each immunoSEQ 96-well plate. In the paper's pipeline: Because only junctional sequences without quality scores were contained in the immunoSEQ output, filtering matching that applied to full-length reads could not be performed. To assign V/J genes and CDR3, sequences were annotated against IMGT germline references using PyIR, a Python wrapper for IgBLAST v1.9. Reads were removed for weak V/J assignments (E-value above 1e-6), missing CDR3, stop codons, out-of-frame junctions, or ambiguous translated residues. V3J clonotypes were defined as sequences sharing an identical inferred V gene, J gene, and CDR3 amino acid sequence. Percentage overlap between repertoires was computed as shared unique clonotypes divided by the size of the smaller repertoire. Three approaches were used to assess repertoire richness: RTK rarefaction, the Chao1 estimator, and Recon v2.1 estimates of unobserved clonotypes. Generation probabilities were computed with OLGA for all TCRbeta clonotypes obtained by the gDNA method from several donors. Here the immuneACCESS table is served through TCRdb, limited to in-frame sequences with V and J called. Missing clones are a known gap in these copies; in checked studies unresolved V genes cover under half, and the rest lacks a known reason. The V and J calls and clone size are taken from that table; D and trimming were inferred from the DNA. Across this sample there are over 2 million clones, with about 95% seen only once. The ten top clones hold 0.9% to 1.3% of the sample.

Here is what the overall study found, with its caveats: Only blood was sampled, and tissue TCR repertoires likely differ from those in blood. Even with the large sequencing depth, rarefaction of the sorted-subset datasets indicated that sequencing was incomplete. Because the study included a small number of donors, the genetic and exposure-history diversity represented was limited. Pairwise subsampling led to the expectation that sequencing depth would affect the degree of clonotype sharing among donors. Estimated clonotype richness was generally larger for naive than for memory subsets. When a handful of donors were compared, the shared fraction of clonotypes was around 5% for naive CD4, roughly 3.3% for naive CD8, roughly 2.5% for memory CD4, and roughly 0.4% for memory CD8. Compared with non-shared clonotypes, the clonotypes found in all four sorted-subset donors had higher generation probabilities.

Relative to germline, V is missing 3 bases and J is missing 3 bases, with 9 bases of the junction outside any gene match. Spanning cysteine to phenylalanine, the CDR3 consists of 16 amino acids. The read is trimmed to its CDR3 DNA, 48 bases read in frame from base 1. For CDR1 and CDR2, the germline V gene lists MGHRA and YSYEKL. Sequenced: naive CD8+ T cells sorted from blood. The meaning of the sample's cell subset or site label: CD45RA+CCR7+. The rearrangement combines TRBV4-1 with TRBJ2-7, and 9 junction bases match TRBD1. The sequence was collected from a man aged 18 to 30 in good health. The CDR3 protein sequence reads: CASSHDTGGSYYEQYF. The nucleotide sequence reads TGCGCCAGCAGCCATGACACAGGGGGCAGCTACTACGAGCAGTACTTC.